The present entry profiles one T cell receptor (beta chain) with its context. This clone showed up many times. Its cognate antigen has yet to be identified. The CDR3 end falls 3 residues outside the read, so it is completed with the germline J gene. For sequencing, equivalent amounts of genomic DNA were input from CVID and control samples. For every sample, a 60 bp segment covering the rearranged TCRbeta CDR3 region was amplified and then sequenced. TCRbeta amplification used the immunoSEQ assay, a bias-corrected multiplex PCR with high-throughput sequencing. As for the original processing: Each unique nucleotide sequence was treated as a clone and annotated with V, D and J genes, copy number and frequency. Sequences were labeled productive if in frame, and non-productive if out of frame or containing stop codons. Clonality was calculated from Shannon's entropy as previously described. The predicted amino acid sequences of productive clones were used to derive the mean CDR3 Kyte-Doolittle hydropathy. Using the R hclust function, scaled V gene usage was clustered hierarchically with Manhattan distance and complete linkage. Sharing of clones by CDR3 amino acid sequence was evaluated through resampling of 12 repertoires per group over 100 rounds. The repertoires were searched for 60 to 75 published EBV-specific TCRbeta sequences and nearly 250 published CMV-specific TCRbeta sequences. A couple of CVID samples yielding fewer than 10,000 sequences were excluded from analysis, leaving fewer than 50 CVID repertoires. TCRdb stores this immuneACCESS table with in-frame sequences only. Part of the clones is absent; in the studies checked, under half of the shortfall reflects unresolved V genes, and no reason is known for the rest. V and J calls and clone size come straight from that table; D and trimming were deduced from the DNA. With 45,000 to 55,000 clones recorded, this sample contains no clone counted only once. The ten largest make up around 5.4% of the sample.

Predominantly Caucasian heritage was noted among both the CVID patients and the healthy controls. Heparinized peripheral whole blood samples of about 5 to 9 ml were collected from each donor. Genomic DNA from adults with common variable immune deficiency (CVID) and from healthy adult controls was used to sequence TCRbeta CDR3 repertoires. The control group was made up of about 22 healthy adult volunteers (roughly ten male and some twelve female) whose ages ranged from roughly 23 to 66 years, with a mean age of approximately 37. Diluted blood was density-centrifuged over Hypaque 1077 or Ficoll-Paque to isolate peripheral blood mononuclear cells. Genomic DNA was obtained from unsorted mononuclear cells through either Qiagen column purification or a centrifugation-based method. The sample comes from a study of T cell clonality in common variable immunodeficiency (dated by TCRdb to 2013 to 2016). Beyond this particular receptor, the publication reports: TCRbeta clonality was higher in CVID subjects than in healthy controls (t-test p = 0.018), and the increase was most characteristic of about a third of subjects. Although equal DNA input was used, an average of about 85,000 unique sequences per sample was obtained for controls, compared with 30,000 to 35,000 for CVID samples. It was noted by the authors that sequencing of the repertoires of T cell subpopulations would be needed to clarify the cause of the increased clonality in CVID. Fewer TCRbeta clones were shared among CVID subjects than among healthy controls (p < 0.0001). Correlations of repertoire features with clinical complications were constrained by heterogeneity among patients within the CVID cohort. CVID TCRbeta sequences were reported to have fewer deletions and N-nucleotide insertions and to lack highly modified clones with 13 or more V deletions.

Looking up the germline V gene (reference sequence) yields CDR1 DFQATT and CDR2 SNEGSKA. Trimming takes 0 bases off V and 8 bases off J; junction bases not matched to a gene: 5. Reading from cysteine to phenylalanine, the CDR3 counts 14 amino acids. The DNA has 33 bases, all within the CDR3, and is read from base 1. The sequence derives from a person aged 18-70 years in good health. Sequencing was carried out using peripheral blood mononuclear cells. This sequence uses TRBV20-1 and TRBJ2-1; TRBD1 matches 9 bases in the middle. The CDR3 DNA, read in part, is TGCAGTGCTAGAGACCGGGACAGGGACCATGAG. Its protein reads: CSARDRDRDHE. The CDR3 reads in full as CSARDRDRDHEQFF.